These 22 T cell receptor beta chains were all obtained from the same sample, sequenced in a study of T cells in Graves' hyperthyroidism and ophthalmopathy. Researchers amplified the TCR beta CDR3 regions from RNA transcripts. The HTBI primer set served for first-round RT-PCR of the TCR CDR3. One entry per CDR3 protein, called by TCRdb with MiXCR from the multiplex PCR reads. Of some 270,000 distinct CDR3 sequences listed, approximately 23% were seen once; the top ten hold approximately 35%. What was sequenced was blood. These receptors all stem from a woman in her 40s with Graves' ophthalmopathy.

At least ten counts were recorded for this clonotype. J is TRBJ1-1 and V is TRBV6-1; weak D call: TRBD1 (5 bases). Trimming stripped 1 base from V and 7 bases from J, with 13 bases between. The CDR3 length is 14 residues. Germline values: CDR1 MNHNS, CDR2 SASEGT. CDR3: CASSEGGKDIEAFF. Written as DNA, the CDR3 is TGTGCCAGCAGTGAAGGGGGGAAGGACATTGAAGCTTTCTTT.

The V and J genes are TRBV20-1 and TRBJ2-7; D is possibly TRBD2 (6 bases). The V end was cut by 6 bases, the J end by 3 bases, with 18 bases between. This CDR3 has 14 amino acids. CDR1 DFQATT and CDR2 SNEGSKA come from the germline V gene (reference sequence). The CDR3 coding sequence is TGCAGTGCCCATACCCTTCTAGCGATCTACGAGCAGTACTTC. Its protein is CSAHTLLAIYEQYF.

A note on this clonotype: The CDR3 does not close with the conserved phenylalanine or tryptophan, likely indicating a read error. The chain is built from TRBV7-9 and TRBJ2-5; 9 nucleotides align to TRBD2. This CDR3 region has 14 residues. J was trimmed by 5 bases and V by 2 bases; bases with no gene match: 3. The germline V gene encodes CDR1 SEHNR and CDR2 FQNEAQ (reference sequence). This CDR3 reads CASSLLAGRETQYL. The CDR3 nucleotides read TGTGCCAGCAGCTTACTAGCGGGACGGGAGACCCAGTACCTC.

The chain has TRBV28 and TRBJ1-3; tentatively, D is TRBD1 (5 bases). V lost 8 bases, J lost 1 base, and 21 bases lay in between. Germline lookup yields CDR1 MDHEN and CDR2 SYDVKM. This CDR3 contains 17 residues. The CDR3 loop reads CASRNREGFISGNTIYF. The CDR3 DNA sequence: TGTGCCAGCCGAAACCGGGAGGGGTTTATTTCTGGAAACACCATATATTTT.

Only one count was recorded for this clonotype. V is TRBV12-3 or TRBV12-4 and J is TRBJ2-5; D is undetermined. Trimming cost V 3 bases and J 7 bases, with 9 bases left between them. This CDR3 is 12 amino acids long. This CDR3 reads CASSFKTPTQYF. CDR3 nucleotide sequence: TGTGCCAGCAGTTTTAAAACCCCGACCCAGTACTTC.

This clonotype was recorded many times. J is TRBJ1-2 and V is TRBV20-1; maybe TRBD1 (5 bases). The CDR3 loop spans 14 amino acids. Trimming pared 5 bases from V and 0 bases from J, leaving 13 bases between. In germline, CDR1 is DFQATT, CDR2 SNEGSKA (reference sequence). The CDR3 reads CSAAQGGANYGYTF. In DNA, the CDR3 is TGCAGTGCTGCCCAGGGAGGGGCTAACTATGGCTACACCTTC.

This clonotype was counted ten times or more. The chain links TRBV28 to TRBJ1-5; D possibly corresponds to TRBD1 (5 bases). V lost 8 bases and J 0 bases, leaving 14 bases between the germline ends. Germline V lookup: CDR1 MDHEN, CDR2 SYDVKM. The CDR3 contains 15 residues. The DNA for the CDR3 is TGTGCCAGCCTCTCTCGGGGGAATAGCAATCAGCCCCAGCATTTT. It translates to CASLSRGNSNQPQHF.

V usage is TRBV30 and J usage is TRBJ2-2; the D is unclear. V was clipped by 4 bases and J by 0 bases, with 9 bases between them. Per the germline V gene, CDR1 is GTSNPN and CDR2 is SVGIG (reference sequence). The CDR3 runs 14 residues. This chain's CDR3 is CAWKYSPNTGELFF. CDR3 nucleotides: TGTGCCTGGAAGTACAGCCCGAACACCGGGGAGCTGTTTTTT.

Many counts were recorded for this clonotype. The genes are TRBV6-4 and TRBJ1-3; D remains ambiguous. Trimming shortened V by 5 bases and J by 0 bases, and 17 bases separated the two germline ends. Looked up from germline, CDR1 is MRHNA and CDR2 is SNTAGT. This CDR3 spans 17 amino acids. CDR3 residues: CASSPLDSGNSGNTIYF. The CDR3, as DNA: TGTGCCAGCAGTCCATTGGACTCGGGAAACTCTGGAAACACCATATATTTT.

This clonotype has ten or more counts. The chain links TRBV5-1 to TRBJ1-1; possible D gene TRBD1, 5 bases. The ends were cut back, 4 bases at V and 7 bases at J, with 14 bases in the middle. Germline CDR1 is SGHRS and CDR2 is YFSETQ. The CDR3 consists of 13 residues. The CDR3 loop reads CASSPWDLNEAFF. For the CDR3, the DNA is TGCGCCAGCAGCCCCTGGGACCTAAATGAAGCTTTCTTT.

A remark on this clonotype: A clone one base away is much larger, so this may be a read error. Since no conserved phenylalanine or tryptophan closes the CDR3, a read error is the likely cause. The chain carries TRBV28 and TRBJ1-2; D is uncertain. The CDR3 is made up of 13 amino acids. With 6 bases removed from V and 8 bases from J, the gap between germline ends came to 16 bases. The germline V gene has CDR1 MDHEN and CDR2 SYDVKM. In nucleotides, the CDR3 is TGTGCCAGCAGCCCCCCGCGGGCGGAGGGCTACACCATC. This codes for CASSPPRAEGYTI.

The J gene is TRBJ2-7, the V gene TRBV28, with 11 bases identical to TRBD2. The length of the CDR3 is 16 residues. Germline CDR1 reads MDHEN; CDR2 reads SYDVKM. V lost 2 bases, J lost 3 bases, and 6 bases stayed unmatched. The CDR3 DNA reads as TGTGCCAGCAGTTTAGTGGGACTAGCGGAAATCTACGAGCAGTACTTC. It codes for CASSLVGLAEIYEQYF.

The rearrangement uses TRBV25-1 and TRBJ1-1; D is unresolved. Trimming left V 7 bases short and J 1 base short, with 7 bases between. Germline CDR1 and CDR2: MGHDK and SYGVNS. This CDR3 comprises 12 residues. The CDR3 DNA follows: TGTGCCAGCATGCGGCAGAACACTGAAGCTTTCTTT. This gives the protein CASMRQNTEAFF.

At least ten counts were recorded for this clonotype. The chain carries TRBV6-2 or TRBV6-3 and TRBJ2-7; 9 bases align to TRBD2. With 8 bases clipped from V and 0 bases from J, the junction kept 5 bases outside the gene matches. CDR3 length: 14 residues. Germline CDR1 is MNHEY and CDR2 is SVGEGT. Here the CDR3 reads CASLLAGSSYEQYF. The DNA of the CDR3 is TGTGCCAGCCTCCTAGCGGGGAGCTCCTACGAGCAGTACTTC.

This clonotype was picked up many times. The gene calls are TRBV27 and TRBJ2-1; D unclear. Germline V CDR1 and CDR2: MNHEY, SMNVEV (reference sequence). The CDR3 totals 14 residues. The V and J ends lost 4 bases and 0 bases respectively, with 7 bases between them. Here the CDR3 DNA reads TGTGCCAGCAGTTGGGATTACTCCTACAATGAGCAGTTCTTC. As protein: CASSWDYSYNEQFF.

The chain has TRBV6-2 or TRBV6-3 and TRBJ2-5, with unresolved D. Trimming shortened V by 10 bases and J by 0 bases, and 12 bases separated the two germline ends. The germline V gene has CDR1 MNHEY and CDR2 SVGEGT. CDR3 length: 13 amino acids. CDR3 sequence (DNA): TGTGCCACCAAACTGGGATACCAAGAGACCCAGTACTTC. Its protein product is CATKLGYQETQYF.

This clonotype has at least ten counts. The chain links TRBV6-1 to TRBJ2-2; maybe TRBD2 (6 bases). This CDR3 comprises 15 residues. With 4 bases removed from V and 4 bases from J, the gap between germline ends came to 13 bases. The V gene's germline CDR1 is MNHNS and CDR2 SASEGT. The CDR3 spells CASSVFGGRTGELFF. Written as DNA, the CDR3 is TGTGCCAGCAGTGTATTCGGGGGTCGCACCGGGGAGCTGTTTTTT.

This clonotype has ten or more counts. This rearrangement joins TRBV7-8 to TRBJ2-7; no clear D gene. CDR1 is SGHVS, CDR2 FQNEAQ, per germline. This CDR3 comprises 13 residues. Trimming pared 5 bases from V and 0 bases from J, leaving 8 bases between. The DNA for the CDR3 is TGTGCCAGCAGCCCCGTGGGCTCCTACGAGCAGTACTTC. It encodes CASSPVGSYEQYF.

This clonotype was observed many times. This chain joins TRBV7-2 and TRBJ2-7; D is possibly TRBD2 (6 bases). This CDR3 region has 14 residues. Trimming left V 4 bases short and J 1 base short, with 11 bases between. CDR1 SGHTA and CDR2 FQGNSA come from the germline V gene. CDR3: CASSSVGGSYEQYF. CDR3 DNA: TGTGCCAGCAGCTCAGTGGGGGGATCCTACGAGCAGTACTTC.

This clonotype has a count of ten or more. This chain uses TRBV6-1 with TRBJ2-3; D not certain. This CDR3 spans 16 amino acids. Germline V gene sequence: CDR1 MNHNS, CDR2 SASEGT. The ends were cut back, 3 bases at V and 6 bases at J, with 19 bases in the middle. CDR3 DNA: TGTGCCAGCAGTGATTTTGGGTCCCCAAAGATGGATACGCAGTATTTT. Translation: CASSDFGSPKMDTQYF.

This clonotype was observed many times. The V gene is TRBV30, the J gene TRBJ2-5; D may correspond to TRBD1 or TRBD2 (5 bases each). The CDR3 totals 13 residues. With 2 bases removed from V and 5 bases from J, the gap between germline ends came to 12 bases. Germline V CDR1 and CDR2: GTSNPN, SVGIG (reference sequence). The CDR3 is CAWSPQGPETQYF. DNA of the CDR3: TGTGCCTGGAGTCCCCAGGGACCGGAGACCCAGTACTTC.

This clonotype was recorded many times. For the CDR3, the DNA is TGCGCCAGCAGCCAAGATAACCTTCAAGAGACCCAGTACTTC. Its translation: CASSQDNLQETQYF. The chain carries TRBV4-1 and TRBJ2-5; no clear D gene. V was cut by 0 bases and J by 2 bases, with 7 bases left in between. This CDR3 contains 14 residues. Germline CDR1 reads MGHRA; CDR2 reads YSYEKL.